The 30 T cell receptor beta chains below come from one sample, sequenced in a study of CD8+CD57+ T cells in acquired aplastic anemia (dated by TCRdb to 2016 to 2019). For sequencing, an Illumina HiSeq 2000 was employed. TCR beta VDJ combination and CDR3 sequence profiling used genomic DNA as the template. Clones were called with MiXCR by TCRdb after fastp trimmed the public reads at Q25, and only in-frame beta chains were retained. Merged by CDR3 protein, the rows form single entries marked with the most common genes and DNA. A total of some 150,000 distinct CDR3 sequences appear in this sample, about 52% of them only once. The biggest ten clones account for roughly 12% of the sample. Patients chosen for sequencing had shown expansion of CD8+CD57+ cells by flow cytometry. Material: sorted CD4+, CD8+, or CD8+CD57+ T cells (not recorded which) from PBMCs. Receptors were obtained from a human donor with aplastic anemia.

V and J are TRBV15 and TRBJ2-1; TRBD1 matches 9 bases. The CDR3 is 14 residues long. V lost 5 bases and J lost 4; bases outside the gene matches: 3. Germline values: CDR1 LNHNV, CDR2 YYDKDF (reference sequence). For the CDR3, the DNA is TGTGCCACCAGCCCCGGGACAGGGTACAATGAGCAGTTCTTC. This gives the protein CATSPGTGYNEQFF. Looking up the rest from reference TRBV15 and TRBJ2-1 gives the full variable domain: DAMVIQNPRYQVTQFGKPVTLSCSQTLNHNVMYWYQQKSSQAPKLLFHYYDKDFNNEADTPDNFQSRRPNTSFCFLDIRSPGLGDTAMYLCATSPGTGYNEQFFGPGTRLTVL.

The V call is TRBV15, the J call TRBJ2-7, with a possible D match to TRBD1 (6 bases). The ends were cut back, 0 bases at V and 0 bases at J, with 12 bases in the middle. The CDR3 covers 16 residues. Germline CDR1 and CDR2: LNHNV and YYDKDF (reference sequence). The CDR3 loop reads CATSRDRAGDSYEQYF. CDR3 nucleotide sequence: TGTGCCACCAGCAGAGATCGGGCAGGGGACTCCTACGAGCAGTACTTC.

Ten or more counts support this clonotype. The CDR3 region has the DNA TGCAGTGCTAGAGATCCGGGACAGGGGGTGAGGGGCTACACCTTC. As protein: CSARDPGQGVRGYTF. The J gene is TRBJ1-2, the V gene TRBV20-1, with 11 bases matching TRBD1. Trimming at V came to 0 bases and at J to 8 bases, leaving 8 bases not matched to a gene. This CDR3 comprises 15 residues. Per the germline V gene, CDR1 is DFQATT and CDR2 is SNEGSKA (reference sequence).

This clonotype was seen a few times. The chain's CDR3 is CSASRRVDQPQHF. CDR3 sequence (DNA): TGCAGTGCTAGCAGGAGGGTCGATCAGCCCCAGCATTTT. V is TRBV20-1 and J is TRBJ1-5, with D uncertain. CDR1 is DFQATT and CDR2 is SNEGSKA in the germline V gene (reference sequence). Trimming removed 3 bases from V and 5 bases from J, with 11 bases in between. The CDR3 contains 13 residues.

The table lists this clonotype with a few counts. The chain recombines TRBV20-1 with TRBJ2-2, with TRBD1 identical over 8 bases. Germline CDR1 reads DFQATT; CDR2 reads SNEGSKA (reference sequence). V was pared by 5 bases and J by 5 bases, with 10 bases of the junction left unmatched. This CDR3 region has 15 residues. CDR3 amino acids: CSAPGQGLRTGELFF. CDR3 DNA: TGCAGTGCTCCCGGACAGGGACTGAGAACCGGGGAGCTGTTTTTT.

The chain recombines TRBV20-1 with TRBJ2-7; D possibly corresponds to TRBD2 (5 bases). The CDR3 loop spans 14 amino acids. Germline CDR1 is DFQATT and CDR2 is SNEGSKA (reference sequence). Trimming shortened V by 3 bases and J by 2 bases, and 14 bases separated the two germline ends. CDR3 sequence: CSASLLRGTYEQYF. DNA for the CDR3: TGCAGTGCTAGCCTACTTCGAGGGACCTACGAGCAGTACTTC.

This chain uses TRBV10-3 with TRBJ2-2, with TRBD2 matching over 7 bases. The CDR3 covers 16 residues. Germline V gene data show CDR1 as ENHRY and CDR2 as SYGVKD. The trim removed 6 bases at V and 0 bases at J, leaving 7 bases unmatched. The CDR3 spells CAIRTSRGANTGELFF. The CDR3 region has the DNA TGTGCCATCAGGACCTCACGGGGGGCGAACACCGGGGAGCTGTTTTTT.

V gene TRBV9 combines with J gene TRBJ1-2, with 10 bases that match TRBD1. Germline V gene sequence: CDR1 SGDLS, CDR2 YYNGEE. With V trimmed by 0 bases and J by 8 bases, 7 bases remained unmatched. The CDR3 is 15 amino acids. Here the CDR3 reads CASSVVGTGAYGYTF. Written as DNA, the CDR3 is TGTGCCAGCAGCGTAGTCGGGACAGGGGCCTACGGCTACACCTTC.

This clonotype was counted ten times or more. The CDR3 region is CASSLLGTSSYEQYF. The CDR3 region has the DNA TGTGCCAGCAGTTTGCTGGGGACGAGCTCCTACGAGCAGTACTTC. The rearrangement uses TRBV2 and TRBJ2-7; tentatively, D is TRBD1 or TRBD2 (5 bases each). The germline V gene has CDR1 SNHLY and CDR2 FYNNEI. Trimming stripped 5 bases from V and 0 bases from J, with 14 bases between. The CDR3 totals 15 residues.

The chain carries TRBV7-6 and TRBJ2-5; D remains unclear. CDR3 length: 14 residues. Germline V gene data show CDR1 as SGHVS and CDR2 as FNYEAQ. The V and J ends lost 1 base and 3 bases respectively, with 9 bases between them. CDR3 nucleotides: TGTGCCAGCAGCTTAGTGGGCCTAGAAGAGACCCAGTACTTC. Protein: CASSLVGLEETQYF.

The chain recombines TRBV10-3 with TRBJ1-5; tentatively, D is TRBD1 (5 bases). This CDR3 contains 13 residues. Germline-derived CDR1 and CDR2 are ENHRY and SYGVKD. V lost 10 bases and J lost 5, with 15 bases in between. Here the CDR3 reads CATSVLQDQPQHF. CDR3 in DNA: TGTGCCACCTCGGTCTTACAGGATCAGCCCCAGCATTTT.

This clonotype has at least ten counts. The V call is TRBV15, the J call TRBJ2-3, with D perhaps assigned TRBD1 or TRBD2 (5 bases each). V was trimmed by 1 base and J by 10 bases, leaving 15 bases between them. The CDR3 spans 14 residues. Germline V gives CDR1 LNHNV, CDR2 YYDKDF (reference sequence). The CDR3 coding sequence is TGTGCCACCAGCAGAGGGGTACTAGGGGCTGCGCAGTATTTT. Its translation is CATSRGVLGAAQYF.

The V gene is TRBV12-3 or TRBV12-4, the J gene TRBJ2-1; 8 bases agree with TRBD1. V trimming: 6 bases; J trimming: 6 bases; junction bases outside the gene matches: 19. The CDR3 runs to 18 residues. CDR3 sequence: CASSSLGLRGLPSNEQFF. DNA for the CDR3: TGTGCCAGCAGCAGCCTCGGCCTCAGGGGGCTTCCGAGCAATGAGCAGTTCTTC.

CDR3: CATSRNRVETQYF. CDR3 coding DNA: TGTGCCACCAGCAGGAATAGGGTGGAGACCCAGTACTTC. The chain is built from TRBV15 and TRBJ2-5; no definite D call. CDR3 length: 13 residues. Germline V CDR1 and CDR2: LNHNV, YYDKDF (reference sequence). V dropped 3 bases and J dropped 5 bases, with 10 bases sitting between them.

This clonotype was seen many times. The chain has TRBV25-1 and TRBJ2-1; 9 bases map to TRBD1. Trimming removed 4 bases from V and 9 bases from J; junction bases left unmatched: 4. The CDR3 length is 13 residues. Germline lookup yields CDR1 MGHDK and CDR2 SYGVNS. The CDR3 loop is CASSADRGGEQFF. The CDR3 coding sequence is TGTGCCAGCAGTGCCGACAGGGGGGGTGAGCAGTTCTTC.

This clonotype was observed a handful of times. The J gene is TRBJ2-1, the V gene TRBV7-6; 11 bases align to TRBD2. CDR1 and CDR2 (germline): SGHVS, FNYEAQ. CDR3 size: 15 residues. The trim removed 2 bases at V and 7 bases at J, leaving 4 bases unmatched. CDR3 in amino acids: CASSLISGGGNEQFF. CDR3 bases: TGTGCCAGCAGCTTAATTAGCGGGGGGGGGAATGAGCAGTTCTTC.

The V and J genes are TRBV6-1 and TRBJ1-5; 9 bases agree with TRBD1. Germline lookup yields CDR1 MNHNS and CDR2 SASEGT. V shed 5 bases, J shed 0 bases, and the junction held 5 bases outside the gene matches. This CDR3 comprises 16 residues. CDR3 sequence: CASSRQGGDSNQPQHF. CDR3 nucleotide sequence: TGTGCCAGCAGTCGACAGGGGGGAGATAGCAATCAGCCCCAGCATTTT.

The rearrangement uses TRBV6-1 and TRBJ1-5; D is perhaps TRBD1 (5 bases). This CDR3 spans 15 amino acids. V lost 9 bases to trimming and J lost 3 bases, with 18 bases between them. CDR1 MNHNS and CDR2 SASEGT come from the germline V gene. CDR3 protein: CASQERQPDNQPQHF. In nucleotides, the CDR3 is TGTGCCAGTCAAGAGCGACAGCCCGACAATCAGCCCCAGCATTTT.

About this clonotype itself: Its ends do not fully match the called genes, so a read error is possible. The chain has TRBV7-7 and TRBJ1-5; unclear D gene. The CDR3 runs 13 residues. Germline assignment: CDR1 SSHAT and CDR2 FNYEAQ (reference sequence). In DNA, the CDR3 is TGTGCTAGCAGCTTAGAGGAGAATCAGCCCCAGCATTTT. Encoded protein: CASSLEENQPQHF.

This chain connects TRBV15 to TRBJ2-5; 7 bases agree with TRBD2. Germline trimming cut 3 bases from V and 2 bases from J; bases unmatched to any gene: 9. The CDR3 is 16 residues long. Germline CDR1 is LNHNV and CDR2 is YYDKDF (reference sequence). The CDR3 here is CATSRGRVGLQETQYF. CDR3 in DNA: TGTGCCACCAGCAGGGGCAGGGTGGGACTACAAGAGACCCAGTACTTC.

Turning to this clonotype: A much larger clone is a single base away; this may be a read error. This CDR3 is CASSLWASGGETAYDQYF. As DNA, the CDR3 is TGTGCCAGCAGCTTATGGGCTAGCGGGGGGGAAACAGCCTACGACCAGTACTTC. J is TRBJ2-7 and V is TRBV7-8; 12 bases align to TRBD2. The germline gives CDR1 SGHVS, CDR2 FQNEAQ. The CDR3 is 18 residues long.

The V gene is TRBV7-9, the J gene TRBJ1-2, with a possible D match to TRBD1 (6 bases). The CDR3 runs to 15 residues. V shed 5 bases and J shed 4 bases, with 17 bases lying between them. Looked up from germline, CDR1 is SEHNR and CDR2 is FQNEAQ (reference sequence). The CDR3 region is CASSPGVGAPYGYTF. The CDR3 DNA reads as TGTGCCAGCAGCCCTGGGGTGGGGGCACCCTATGGCTACACCTTC.

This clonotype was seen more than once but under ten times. The chain's CDR3 is CASSLNPTGLGRNSPLHF. CDR3 coding DNA: TGTGCCAGCAGCTTAAATCCAACGGGTCTAGGTAGAAATTCACCCCTCCACTTT. The V and J genes are TRBV11-2 and TRBJ1-6; D ambiguous. Deletions cut 2 bases from V and 7 bases from J, with 21 bases between. This CDR3 contains 18 residues. Germline CDR1 SGHAT, CDR2 FQNNGV.

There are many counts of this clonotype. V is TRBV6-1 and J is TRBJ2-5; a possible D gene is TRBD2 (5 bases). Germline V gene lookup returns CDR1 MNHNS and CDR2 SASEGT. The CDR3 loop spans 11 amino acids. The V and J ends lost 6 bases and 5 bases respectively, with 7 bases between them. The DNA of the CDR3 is TGTGCCAGCAGGCGGGCGGAGACCCAGTACTTC. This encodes CASRRAETQYF.

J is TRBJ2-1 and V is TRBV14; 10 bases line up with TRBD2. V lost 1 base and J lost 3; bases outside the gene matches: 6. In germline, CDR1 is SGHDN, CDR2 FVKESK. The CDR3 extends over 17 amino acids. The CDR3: CASSQASRTSGYNEQFF. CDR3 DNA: TGTGCCAGCAGCCAAGCTTCACGGACTAGCGGCTACAATGAGCAGTTCTTC.

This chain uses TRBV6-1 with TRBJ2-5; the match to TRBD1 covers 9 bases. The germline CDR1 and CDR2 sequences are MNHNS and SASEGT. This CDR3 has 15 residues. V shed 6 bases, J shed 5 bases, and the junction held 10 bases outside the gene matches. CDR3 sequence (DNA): TGTGCCAGCAGAGACCCAGGGACAGGGAGGGAGACCCAGTACTTC. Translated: CASRDPGTGRETQYF.

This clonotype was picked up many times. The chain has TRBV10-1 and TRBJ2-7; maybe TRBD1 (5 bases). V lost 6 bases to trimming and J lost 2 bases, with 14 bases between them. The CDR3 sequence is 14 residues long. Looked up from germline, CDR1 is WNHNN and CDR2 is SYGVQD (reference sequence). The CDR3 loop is CASRGLQVPYEQYF. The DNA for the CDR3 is TGCGCCAGCAGGGGGCTTCAGGTTCCCTACGAGCAGTACTTC.

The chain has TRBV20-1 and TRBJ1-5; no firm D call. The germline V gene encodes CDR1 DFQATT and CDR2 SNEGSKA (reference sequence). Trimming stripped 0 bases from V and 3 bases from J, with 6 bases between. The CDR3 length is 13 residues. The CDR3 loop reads CSAREGLNQPQHF. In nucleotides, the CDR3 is TGCAGTGCTAGAGAGGGCCTCAATCAGCCCCAGCATTTT.

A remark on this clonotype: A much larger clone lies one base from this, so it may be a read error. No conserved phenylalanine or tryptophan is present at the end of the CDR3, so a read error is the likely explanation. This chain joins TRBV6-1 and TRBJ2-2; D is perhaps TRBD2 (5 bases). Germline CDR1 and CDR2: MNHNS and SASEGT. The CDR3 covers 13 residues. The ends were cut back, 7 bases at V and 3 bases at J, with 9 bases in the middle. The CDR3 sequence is CASNYGDTGELFL. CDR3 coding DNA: TGTGCCAGCAACTACGGGGACACCGGGGAGCTGTTTCTT.

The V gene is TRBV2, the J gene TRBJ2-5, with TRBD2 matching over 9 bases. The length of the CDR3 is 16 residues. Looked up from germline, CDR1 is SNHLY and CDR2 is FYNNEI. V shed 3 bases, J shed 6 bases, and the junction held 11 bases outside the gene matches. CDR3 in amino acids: CASSDGFAGGRKTQYF. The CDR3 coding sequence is TGTGCCAGCAGTGATGGCTTCGCGGGGGGGCGGAAGACCCAGTACTTC.